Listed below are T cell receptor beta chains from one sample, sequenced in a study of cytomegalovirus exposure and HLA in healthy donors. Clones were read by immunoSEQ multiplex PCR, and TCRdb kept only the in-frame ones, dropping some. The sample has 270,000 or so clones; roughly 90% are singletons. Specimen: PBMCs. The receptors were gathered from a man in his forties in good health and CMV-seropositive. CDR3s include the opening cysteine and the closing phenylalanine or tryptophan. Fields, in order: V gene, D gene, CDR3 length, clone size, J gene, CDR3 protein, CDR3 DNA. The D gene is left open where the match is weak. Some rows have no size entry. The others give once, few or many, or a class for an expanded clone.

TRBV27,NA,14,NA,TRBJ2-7,CASTPGTGGDEQYF,TGTGCCAGCACCCCCGGGACCGGGGGAGACGAGCAGTACTTC
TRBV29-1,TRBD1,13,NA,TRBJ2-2,CSVVGRGPGELFF,TGCAGCGTTGTTGGCAGGGGGCCCGGGGAGCTGTTTTTT
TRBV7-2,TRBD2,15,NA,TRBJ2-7,CASSFPIAGEDEQYF,TGTGCCAGCAGCTTCCCTATAGCGGGAGAGGACGAGCAGTACTTC
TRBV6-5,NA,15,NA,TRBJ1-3,CASSYRQRSGNTIYF,TGTGCCAGCAGTTACCGACAGCGCTCTGGAAACACCATATATTTT
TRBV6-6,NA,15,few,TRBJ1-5,CASRPGAAGNQPQHF,TGTGCCAGCCGCCCGGGAGCGGCTGGCAATCAGCCCCAGCATTTT
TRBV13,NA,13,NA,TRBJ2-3,CASRQDSKDTQYF,TGTGCCAGCAGGCAGGACAGCAAAGATACGCAGTATTTT
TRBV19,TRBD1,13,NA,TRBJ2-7,CASSAGQGAEQYF,TGTGCCAGTAGTGCGGGACAGGGCGCCGAGCAGTACTTC
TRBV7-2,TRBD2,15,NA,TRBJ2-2,CASSFTSGSTGELFF,TGTGCCAGCAGCTTTACTAGCGGGAGCACCGGGGAGCTGTTTTTT
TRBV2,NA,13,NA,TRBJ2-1,CASSEVRGNEQFF,TGTGCCAGCAGTGAAGTAAGAGGAAATGAGCAGTTCTTC
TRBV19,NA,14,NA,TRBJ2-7,CASSATGTGDEQYF,TGTGCCAGTAGCGCAACAGGGACCGGCGACGAGCAGTACTTC
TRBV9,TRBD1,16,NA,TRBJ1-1,CASSPRGQGTGTEAFF,TGTGCCAGCAGTCCTAGGGGACAGGGGACGGGCACTGAAGCTTTCTTT
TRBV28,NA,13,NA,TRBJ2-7,CASSLGRGTEQYF,TGTGCCAGCAGTTTAGGTAGGGGAACCGAGCAGTACTTC
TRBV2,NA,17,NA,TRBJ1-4,CASRDILAILLWEKLFF,TGTGCCAGCAGAGATATCTTAGCCATCCTCTTATGGGAAAAACTGTTTTTT
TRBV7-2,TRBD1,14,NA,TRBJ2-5,CASSSRRGTETQYF,TGTGCCAGCAGCTCCCGCAGGGGGACGGAGACCCAGTACTTC
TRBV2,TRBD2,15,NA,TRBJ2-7,CASSATSGGGYEQYF,TGTGCCAGCAGTGCTACTAGCGGGGGAGGGTACGAGCAGTACTTC
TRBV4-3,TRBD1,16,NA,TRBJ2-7,CASSQDTGTEFYEQYF,TGCGCCAGCAGCCAAGACACCGGGACAGAGTTCTACGAGCAGTACTTC
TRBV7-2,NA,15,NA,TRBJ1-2,CASSLGQSQYYGYTF,TGTGCCAGCAGCTTAGGCCAATCCCAGTACTATGGCTACACCTTC
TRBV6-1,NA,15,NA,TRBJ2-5,CASLTERGAGETQYF,TGTGCCAGCTTGACCGAACGGGGGGCGGGGGAGACCCAGTACTTC
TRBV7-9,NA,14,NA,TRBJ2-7,CASSLATAYYEQYF,TGTGCCAGCAGCTTAGCCACCGCCTACTACGAGCAGTACTTC
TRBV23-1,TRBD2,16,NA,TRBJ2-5,CASSQVLAGSRETQYF,TGCGCCAGCAGTCAAGTACTAGCGGGGTCCCGGGAGACCCAGTACTTC
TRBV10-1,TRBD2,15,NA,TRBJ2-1,CASSGGSSKYNEQFF,TGCGCCAGCAGTGGCGGGAGCTCGAAGTACAATGAGCAGTTCTTC
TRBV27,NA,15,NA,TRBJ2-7,CASSLAPGANYEQYF,TGTGCCAGCAGTTTAGCTCCAGGGGCGAACTACGAGCAGTACTTC
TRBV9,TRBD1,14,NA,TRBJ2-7,CASSVGTGLYEQYF,TGTGCCAGCAGCGTAGGGACAGGGCTTTACGAGCAGTACTTC
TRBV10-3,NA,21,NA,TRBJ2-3,CAISAVAKQDFYKGHTDTQYF,TGTGCCATCAGTGCGGTCGCAAAACAGGACTTTTACAAGGGACACACAGATACGCAGTATTTT
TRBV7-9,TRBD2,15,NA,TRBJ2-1,CASSSTSGRADEQFF,TGTGCCAGCAGCTCGACTAGCGGGAGGGCCGACGAGCAGTTCTTC
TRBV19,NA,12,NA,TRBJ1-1,CASMFGGGEAFF,TGTGCCAGTATGTTTGGGGGGGGCGAAGCTTTCTTT
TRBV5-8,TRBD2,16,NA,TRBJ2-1,CASIRRLAGSYNEQFF,TGTGCCAGCATCCGAAGACTAGCGGGCTCCTACAATGAGCAGTTCTTC
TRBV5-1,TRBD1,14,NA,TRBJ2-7,CASSLTTGNYEQYF,TGCGCCAGCAGCCTAACGACAGGGAACTACGAGCAGTACTTC
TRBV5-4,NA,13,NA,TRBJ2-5,CASSWDTQETQYF,TGTGCCAGCAGCTGGGACACGCAAGAGACCCAGTACTTC
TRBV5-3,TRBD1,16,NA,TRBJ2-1,CARSPGTGDLHNEQFF,TGTGCCAGAAGCCCCGGGACAGGGGACCTTCACAATGAGCAGTTCTTC
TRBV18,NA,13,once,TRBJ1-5,CASSPGRDQPQHF,TGTGCCAGCTCACCGGGCCGAGATCAGCCCCAGCATTTT
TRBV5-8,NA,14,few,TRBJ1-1,CASSLGQRNTEAFF,TGTGCCAGCAGCTTGGGACAGAGGAACACTGAAGCTTTCTTT
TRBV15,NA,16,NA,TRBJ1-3,CATSREIDRPRNTIYF,TGTGCCACCAGCAGAGAGATCGACAGACCTAGAAACACCATATATTTT
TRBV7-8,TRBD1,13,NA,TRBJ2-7,CASSPGGTYEQYF,TGTGCCAGCAGCCCAGGGGGCACCTACGAGCAGTACTTC
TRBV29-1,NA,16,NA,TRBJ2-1,CSVEVVGLSSYNEQFF,TGCAGCGTTGAGGTGGTTGGCCTGTCCTCCTACAATGAGCAGTTCTTC
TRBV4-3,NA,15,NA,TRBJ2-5,CASSPATGYRETQYF,TGCGCCAGCAGTCCAGCCACGGGGTACCGAGAGACCCAGTACTTC
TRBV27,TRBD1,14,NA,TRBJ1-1,CASSPLTGGSGAFF,TGTGCCAGCAGTCCCCTAACAGGGGGCTCGGGGGCTTTCTTT
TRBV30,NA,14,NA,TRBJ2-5,CAWRPGRQRETQYF,TGTGCCTGGAGACCCGGAAGGCAGCGGGAGACCCAGTACTTC
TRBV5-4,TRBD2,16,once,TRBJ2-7,CASSQGTSGHSYEQYF,TGTGCCAGCAGCCAAGGGACTAGCGGGCACTCCTACGAGCAGTACTTC
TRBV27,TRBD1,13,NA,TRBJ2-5,CASYDRVSETQYF,TGTGCCTCGTACGACAGGGTTAGTGAGACCCAGTACTTC
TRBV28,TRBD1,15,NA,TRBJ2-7,CASTNRQGTVYEQYF,TGTGCCAGCACCAACCGACAGGGGACGGTTTACGAGCAGTACTTC